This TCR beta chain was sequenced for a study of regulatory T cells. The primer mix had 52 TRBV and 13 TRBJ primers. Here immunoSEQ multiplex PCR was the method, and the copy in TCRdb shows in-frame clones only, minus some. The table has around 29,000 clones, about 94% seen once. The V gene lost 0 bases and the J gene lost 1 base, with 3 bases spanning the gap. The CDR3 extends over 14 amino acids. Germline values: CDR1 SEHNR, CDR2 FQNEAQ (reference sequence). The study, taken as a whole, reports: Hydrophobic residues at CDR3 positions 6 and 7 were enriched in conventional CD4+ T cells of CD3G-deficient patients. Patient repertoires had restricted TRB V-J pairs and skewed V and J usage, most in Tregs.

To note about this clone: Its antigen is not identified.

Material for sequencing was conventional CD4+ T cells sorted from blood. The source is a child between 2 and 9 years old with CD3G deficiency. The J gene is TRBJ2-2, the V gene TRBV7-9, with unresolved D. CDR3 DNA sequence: TGTGCCAGCAGCTTAGCCGGGAACACCGGGGAGCTGTTTTTT. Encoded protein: CASSLAGNTGELFF. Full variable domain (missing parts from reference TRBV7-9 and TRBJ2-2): DTGVSQNPRHKITKRGQNVTFRCDPISEHNRLYWYRQTLGQGPEFLTYFQNEAQLEKSRLLSDRFSAERPKGSFSTLEIQRTEQGDSAMYLCASSLAGNTGELFFGEGSRLTVL.